These 21 T cell receptor beta chains came from one sample sequenced in a study of T cell changes during pregnancy in multiple sclerosis. Method: immunoSEQ multiplex PCR; TCRdb's copy keeps in-frame clones and lacks some. The sample has approximately 130,000 clones; 96% are singletons. Sequencing was performed on peripheral blood, taken after pregnancy. These receptors came from a female donor with multiple sclerosis, enrolled in a pregnancy study.

This clone appeared once. The chain's CDR3 is CAISVGSGRAASNEQFF. CDR3 in DNA: TGTGCCATCAGTGTGGGTAGCGGGAGGGCCGCTTCCAATGAGCAGTTCTTC. This sequence joins TRBV10-3 and TRBJ2-1; 11 bases match TRBD2. This CDR3 region has 17 residues. Trimming took 4 bases from V and 6 from J; bases not matched to a gene: 11. The germline V gene encodes CDR1 ENHRY and CDR2 SYGVKD.

The rearrangement joins TRBV7-3 to TRBJ2-1; possible D gene TRBD2, 6 bases. The CDR3 runs to 14 residues. Trimming pared 5 bases from V and 8 bases from J, leaving 16 bases between. Germline values: CDR1 SGHTA, CDR2 FQGTGA. The CDR3 loop is CASSASGLGYEQFF. The CDR3, as DNA: TGTGCCAGCAGCGCCTCGGGACTCGGGTATGAGCAGTTCTTC.

This clone appeared once. J is TRBJ1-3 and V is TRBV6-1; D gene ambiguous. The germline V and J ends were trimmed by 3 bases and 0 bases, with 12 bases remaining between them. Germline V CDR1 and CDR2: MNHNS, SASEGT. The CDR3 is 16 residues long. The CDR3, as DNA: TGTGCCAGCAGTGAGGGCGACAACTTCTCTGGAAACACCATATATTTT. Translating gives CASSEGDNFSGNTIYF.

The chain employs TRBV4-2 and TRBJ1-2; no reliable D call. Germline values: CDR1 LGHNA, CDR2 YNFKEQ. V dropped 3 bases and J dropped 3 bases, with 20 bases sitting between them. CDR3 length: 17 residues. Here the CDR3 DNA reads TGTGCCAGCAGCCAGGCCGTGGTCGGTCAGAGGGACTATGGCTACACCTTC. This translates into CASSQAVVGQRDYGYTF.

This chain joins TRBV5-6 and TRBJ2-7; maybe TRBD2 (5 bases). This CDR3 region has 14 residues. V dropped 2 bases and J dropped 3 bases, with 12 bases sitting between them. Germline CDR1 reads SGHDT; CDR2 reads YYEEEE. The CDR3 is CASSFGGAYYEQYF. CDR3 DNA: TGTGCCAGCAGCTTTGGAGGCGCTTACTACGAGCAGTACTTC. The full variable domain, with the rest looked up from reference TRBV5-6 and TRBJ2-7, is DAGVTQSPTHLIKTRGQQVTLRCSPKSGHDTVSWYQQALGQGPQFIFQYYEEEERQRGNFPDRFSGHQFPNYSSELNVNALLLGDSALYLCASSFGGAYYEQYFGPGTRLTVT.

The J gene is TRBJ2-7, the V gene TRBV6-5; D unclear. There are 10 residues in the CDR3. V was cut by 10 bases and J by 3 bases, with 7 bases left in between. Germline lookup yields CDR1 MNHEY and CDR2 SVGAGI. The CDR3 DNA sequence: TGTGCCAATTTCAGCTACGAGCAGTACTTC. The encoded protein is CANFSYEQYF.

J is TRBJ2-2 and V is TRBV28; TRBD1 matches at 8 bases. The germline V gene has CDR1 MDHEN and CDR2 SYDVKM. The CDR3 has 15 amino acids. Germline trimming cut 3 bases from V and 2 bases from J; bases unmatched to any gene: 2. In nucleotides, the CDR3 is TGTGCCAGCAGTTTCAGGGGGCTTAACACCGGGGAGCTGTTTTTT. Its protein is CASSFRGLNTGELFF.

This chain uses TRBV6-6 with TRBJ2-3; 8 positions match TRBD2. Looked up from germline, CDR1 is MNHNY and CDR2 is SVGAGI (reference sequence). The CDR3 runs to 15 residues. V lost 2 bases, J lost 1 base, and 2 bases stayed unmatched. CDR3 in amino acids: CASSYGREGTDTQYF. The CDR3 nucleotides read TGTGCCAGCAGTTACGGGCGGGAGGGCACAGATACGCAGTATTTT.

This chain connects TRBV11-1 to TRBJ2-1, with 9 positions matching TRBD2. The length of the CDR3 is 17 residues. Germline values: CDR1 SGHAT, CDR2 FQDESV (reference sequence). V was pared by 2 bases and J by 5 bases, with 10 bases of the junction left unmatched. The CDR3 spells CASSLRIPGLADNEQFF. In nucleotides, the CDR3 is TGTGCCAGCAGCTTAAGAATACCGGGACTAGCCGACAATGAGCAGTTCTTC.

V and J are TRBV19 and TRBJ2-7; TRBD1 is a possible D gene (7 bases). The CDR3 sequence is 15 residues long. V lost 5 bases, J lost 5 bases, and 19 bases lay in between. The germline V gene has CDR1 LNHDA and CDR2 SQIVND (reference sequence). The chain's CDR3 is CASSPPTGRKNEQYF. In DNA, the CDR3 is TGTGCCAGTAGTCCCCCGACAGGGAGGAAGAACGAGCAGTACTTC.

The V call is TRBV14, the J call TRBJ2-5, with D possibly matching TRBD2 (6 bases). The germline gives CDR1 SGHDN, CDR2 FVKESK. Trimming pared 2 bases from V and 2 bases from J, leaving 18 bases between. The CDR3 has 17 amino acids. CDR3 bases: TGTGCCAGCAGCCAACAGGGACGGGACTCGGGTCAAGAGACCCAGTACTTC. It specifies CASSQQGRDSGQETQYF. The entire variable domain, with the rest obtained from reference TRBV14 and TRBJ2-5, is as follows: EAGVTQFPSHSVIEKGQTVTLRCDPISGHDNLYWYRRVMGKEIKFLLHFVKESKQDESGMPNNRFLAERTGGTYSTLKVQPAELEDSGVYFCASSQQGRDSGQETQYFGPGTRLLVL.

The chain joins TRBV7-8 to TRBJ1-3, with TRBD1 as a possible D gene (6 bases). Per germline, CDR1 SGHVS and CDR2 FQNEAQ. Deletions cut 5 bases from V and 0 bases from J, with 17 bases between. This CDR3 spans 17 amino acids. CDR3 bases: TGTGCCAGCAGCCCACACAGGGTCCAGAGCTCTGGAAACACCATATATTTT. Translation: CASSPHRVQSSGNTIYF.

The chain uses TRBV5-1 and TRBJ1-6; 10 nucleotides agree with TRBD1. The CDR3 consists of 15 residues. Germline loops: CDR1 SGHRS, CDR2 YFSETQ. V trimming: 4 bases; J trimming: 7 bases; junction bases outside the gene matches: 5. The CDR3 sequence: CASSPTGQGNSPLHF. CDR3 nucleotide sequence: TGCGCCAGCAGCCCTACGGGACAGGGGAATTCACCCCTCCACTTT.

The chain uses TRBV19 and TRBJ2-7; 13 bases agree with TRBD2. Per the germline V gene, CDR1 is LNHDA and CDR2 is SQIVND (reference sequence). J was trimmed by 6 bases and V by 10 bases; bases with no gene match: 6. This CDR3 has 13 residues. The CDR3, as DNA: TGTGCCACCTCCGGACTAGCGGGAGTCGAGCAGTACTTC. Protein: CATSGLAGVEQYF.

This clone was seen once. The rearrangement uses TRBV7-9 and TRBJ2-4; 10 positions agree with TRBD1. This CDR3 is built from 19 residues. Germline lookup yields CDR1 SEHNR and CDR2 FQNEAQ (reference sequence). Losses at the gene ends were 0 bases for V and 0 bases for J; bases not matched to a gene: 8. CDR3 region: CASSLALGTGVLAKNIQYF. The CDR3 DNA sequence: TGTGCCAGCAGCTTAGCGCTGGGGACAGGGGTTCTAGCCAAAAACATTCAGTACTTC.

The J gene is TRBJ1-5, the V gene TRBV19, with D unresolved. Trimming removed 4 bases at V and 3 bases at J, with 16 bases between. The CDR3 consists of 16 residues. CDR1 is LNHDA and CDR2 is SQIVND in the germline V gene (reference sequence). The CDR3, as DNA: TGTGCCAGTAGTACCTCTCGCCAGGCCAACAATCAGCCCCAGCATTTT. Protein product: CASSTSRQANNQPQHF. Full variable domain (missing parts from reference TRBV19 and TRBJ1-5): DGGITQSPKYLFRKEGQNVTLSCEQNLNHDAMYWYRQDPGQGLRLIYYSQIVNDFQKGDIAEGYSVSREKKESFPLTVTSAQKNPTAFYLCASSTSRQANNQPQHFGDGTRLSIL.

This clone was seen once. The rearrangement joins TRBV28 to TRBJ2-1; 9 nucleotides agree with TRBD2. The CDR3 contains 20 residues. Trimming at V came to 4 bases and at J to 2 bases, leaving 18 bases not matched to a gene. The germline V gene has CDR1 MDHEN and CDR2 SYDVKM. The CDR3 DNA sequence: TGTGCCAGCAGTTCCTATCGATCTAGAGCGGGAGGTGGGGCCTACAATGAGCAGTTCTTC. It encodes CASSSYRSRAGGGAYNEQFF.

This chain connects TRBV5-1 to TRBJ1-1; TRBD1 aligns across 9 bases. Per the germline V gene, CDR1 is SGHRS and CDR2 is YFSETQ. This CDR3 has 16 amino acids. Germline trimming cut 0 bases from V and 1 base from J; bases unmatched to any gene: 4. As DNA, the CDR3 is TGCGCCAGCAGCTTGGTACAGGGGGCCTGGAACACTGAAGCTTTCTTT. Its protein is CASSLVQGAWNTEAFF.

The rearrangement joins TRBV18 to TRBJ2-5, with 7 bases identical to TRBD1. The V and J ends lost 5 bases and 2 bases, in that order; junction bases with no gene match: 11. CDR1 and CDR2 from the germline V gene are KGHSH and LQKENI. The CDR3 runs to 16 residues. CDR3 region: CASSDPGQIPQETQYF. CDR3 DNA sequence: TGTGCCAGCTCAGATCCGGGACAGATCCCTCAAGAGACCCAGTACTTC. The full variable domain, completed using reference TRBV18 and TRBJ2-5, is NAGVMQNPRHLVRRRGQEARLRCSPMKGHSHVYWYRQLPEEGLKFMVYLQKENIIDESGMPKERFSAEFPKEGPSILRIQQVVRGDSAAYFCASSDPGQIPQETQYFGPGTRLLVL.

This chain connects TRBV19 to TRBJ2-1; TRBD2 agrees at 10 bases. Germline CDR1 is LNHDA and CDR2 is SQIVND (reference sequence). J was trimmed by 4 bases and V by 6 bases; bases with no gene match: 3. The CDR3 length is 14 residues. CDR3 loop: CASRTSGLYNEQFF. The CDR3 nucleotides read TGTGCCAGTAGGACTAGCGGGCTTTACAATGAGCAGTTCTTC.

J is TRBJ2-1 and V is TRBV7-3; 7 nucleotides align to TRBD2. The trim removed 2 bases at V and 4 bases at J, leaving 5 bases unmatched. The CDR3 length is 15 residues. Germline V gene lookup returns CDR1 SGHTA and CDR2 FQGTGA. CDR3 sequence reads: CASSLRGSGYNEQFF. CDR3 nucleotide sequence: TGTGCCAGCAGCTTACGCGGGAGCGGGTACAATGAGCAGTTCTTC.